These 7 T cell receptor beta chains were all obtained from the same sample, sequenced in a study of T cell responses to AZD1222 COVID-19 vaccine. Sequencing was performed with immunoSEQ multiplex PCR; in TCRdb, only in-frame clones are kept and a portion is missing. Of about 120,000 clones detected, approximately 91% appear once; the ten largest clones hold around 1%. Source: peripheral blood, taken 28 days after the second AZD1222 dose. The receptors shown here come from an adult who received the AZD1222 COVID-19 vaccine.

The chain joins TRBV27 to TRBJ1-5, with D possibly TRBD1 on 5 matching bases. CDR1 is MNHEY, CDR2 SMNVEV, per germline (reference sequence). This CDR3 has 14 amino acids. Trimming removed 5 bases at V and 6 bases at J, with 14 bases between. For the CDR3, the DNA is TGTGCCAGCAGTACGCTCGACAGTCTTCAGCCCCAGCATTTT. Its protein product is CASSTLDSLQPQHF.

V gene TRBV30 combines with J gene TRBJ2-1; 10 nucleotides agree with TRBD2. The CDR3 spans 15 residues. The V gene's germline CDR1 is GTSNPN and CDR2 SVGIG (reference sequence). The J segment lost 2 bases and the V segment lost 3 bases, leaving 4 bases of the junction unmatched. CDR3 region: CAWRVAGGTYNEQFF. CDR3 in DNA: TGTGCCTGGAGAGTAGCGGGAGGCACCTACAATGAGCAGTTCTTC.

The chain links TRBV6-5 to TRBJ2-2; D gene uncertain. The germline gives CDR1 MNHEY, CDR2 SVGAGI. V dropped 6 bases and J dropped 6 bases, with 8 bases sitting between them. This CDR3 region has 12 residues. The CDR3 coding sequence is TGTGCCAGCAGCCACCGGCCCGGGGAGCTGTTTTTT. Encoded protein: CASSHRPGELFF.

The V gene is TRBV19, the J gene TRBJ2-1, with TRBD2 matching 8 bases. The J segment lost 5 bases and the V segment lost 1 base, leaving 13 bases of the junction unmatched. Germline CDR1 reads LNHDA; CDR2 reads SQIVND (reference sequence). The CDR3 runs to 18 residues. The CDR3 protein is CASSIASRGLAGHNEQFF. For the CDR3, the DNA is TGTGCCAGTAGTATAGCCTCACGGGGGCTAGCGGGTCACAATGAGCAGTTCTTC.

The V and J genes are TRBV9 and TRBJ2-7; no clear D gene. Trimming stripped 0 bases from V and 2 bases from J, with 12 bases between. Germline CDR1 is SGDLS and CDR2 is YYNGEE. This CDR3 contains 15 residues. CDR3 in amino acids: CASSVGVSHTYEQYF. The CDR3 coding sequence is TGTGCCAGCAGCGTAGGAGTCAGCCACACCTACGAGCAGTACTTC.

The J gene is TRBJ2-7, the V gene TRBV29-1; D perhaps matches TRBD2 (6 bases). Germline CDR1 and CDR2: SQVTM and ANQGSEA. The CDR3 has 12 amino acids. V was clipped by 6 bases and J by 1 base, with 10 bases between them. CDR3 sequence: CSVGDWSYEQYF. Here the CDR3 DNA reads TGCAGCGTCGGGGACTGGTCCTACGAGCAGTACTTC.

Details on this clone: An end of the junction differs from the germline gene, which may be a read error. The V gene is TRBV12-3 or TRBV12-4, the J gene TRBJ1-5, with D unresolved. The CDR3 spans 11 residues. The CDR3 DNA reads as TGTGCCAGCAGTTTGGGCGCGGAGGAGTACTTT. Translating it yields CASSLGAEEYF.